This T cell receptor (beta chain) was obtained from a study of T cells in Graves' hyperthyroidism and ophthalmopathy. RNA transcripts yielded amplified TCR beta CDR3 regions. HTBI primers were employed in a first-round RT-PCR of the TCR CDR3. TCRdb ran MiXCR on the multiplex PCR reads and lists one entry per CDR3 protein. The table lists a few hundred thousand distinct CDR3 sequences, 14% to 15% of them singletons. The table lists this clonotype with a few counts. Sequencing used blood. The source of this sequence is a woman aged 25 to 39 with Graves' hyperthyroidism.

In DNA form, the CDR3 reads TGTGCCACTCTAGCGGGACCTTACAATGAGCAGTTCTTC. Amino acids: CATLAGPYNEQFF. The rearrangement links TRBV19 to TRBJ2-1; the match to TRBD2 covers 9 bases. The length of the CDR3 is 13 residues. V was pared by 10 bases and J by 4 bases, with 5 bases of the junction left unmatched. Per the germline V gene, CDR1 is LNHDA and CDR2 is SQIVND (reference sequence). Based on the CDR3 plus reference TRBV19 and TRBJ2-1, the full variable domain is DGGITQSPKYLFRKEGQNVTLSCEQNLNHDAMYWYRQDPGQGLRLIYYSQIVNDFQKGDIAEGYSVSREKKESFPLTVTSAQKNPTAFYLCATLAGPYNEQFFGPGTRLTVL.